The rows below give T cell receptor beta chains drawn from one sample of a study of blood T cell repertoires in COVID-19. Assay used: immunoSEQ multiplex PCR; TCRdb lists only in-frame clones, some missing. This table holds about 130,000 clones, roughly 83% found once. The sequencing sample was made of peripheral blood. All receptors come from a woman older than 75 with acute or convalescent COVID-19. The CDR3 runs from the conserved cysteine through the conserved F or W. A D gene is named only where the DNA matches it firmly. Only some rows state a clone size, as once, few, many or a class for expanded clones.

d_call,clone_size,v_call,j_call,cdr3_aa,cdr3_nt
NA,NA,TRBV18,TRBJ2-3,CASSPSSTDTQYF,TGTGCCAGCTCACCCTCTAGCACAGATACGCAGTATTTT
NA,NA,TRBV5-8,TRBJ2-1,CASSLEGAAYNEQFF,TGTGCCAGCAGCTTGGAAGGGGCTGCCTACAATGAGCAGTTCTTC
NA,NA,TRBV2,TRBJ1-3,CASSVLQNTIYF,TGTGCCAGCAGTGTCCTCCAGAACACCATATATTTT
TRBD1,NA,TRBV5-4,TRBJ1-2,CASSLDPTGGRGYTF,TGTGCCAGCAGCTTGGACCCCACAGGGGGCAGAGGCTACACCTTC
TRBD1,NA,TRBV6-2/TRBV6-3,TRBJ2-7,CASSYRLGTGADGQYF,TGTGCCAGCAGTTACAGGTTAGGGACAGGTGCGGACGGGCAGTACTTC
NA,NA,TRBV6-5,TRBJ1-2,CASSPASATNGYTF,TGTGCCAGCAGTCCTGCTTCGGCCACTAATGGCTACACCTTC
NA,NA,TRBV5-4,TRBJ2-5,CASSLRGSETQYF,TGTGCCAGCAGCTTGAGGGGTTCAGAGACCCAGTACTTC
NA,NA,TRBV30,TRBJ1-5,CTWSVPWGGRQPQHF,TGTACCTGGAGTGTCCCATGGGGGGGGCGGCAGCCCCAGCATTTT
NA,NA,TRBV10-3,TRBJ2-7,CAISESPGESYEQYF,TGTGCCATCAGTGAGTCGCCAGGGGAATCCTACGAGCAGTACTTC
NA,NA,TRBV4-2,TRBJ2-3,CASSQGTSTDTQYF,TGTGCCAGCAGCCAAGGAACTAGCACAGATACGCAGTATTTT
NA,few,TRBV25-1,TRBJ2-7,CASSPSGPYEQYF,TGTGCCAGCAGCCCGAGCGGACCTTACGAGCAGTACTTC